These 17 T cell receptor beta chains came from one sample sequenced in a study of chemoradiotherapy in HPV16-positive cancers. The table came from immunoSEQ multiplex PCR; TCRdb's copy has only in-frame clones and leaves some out. The top ten clones hold about 7.8% of a sample with about 6,600 clones, less than 85% of them seen once. Source: tumor tissue, taken from a patient who underwent chemoradiotherapy. Receptors were obtained from a human donor with HPV-associated anogenital cancer.

This clone was counted a single time. The chain couples TRBV30 to TRBJ2-7, with D perhaps matching TRBD1 (5 bases). This CDR3 contains 14 residues. V shed 2 bases and J shed 4 bases, with 15 bases lying between them. Germline V CDR1 and CDR2: GTSNPN, SVGIG (reference sequence). CDR3 region: CAWSPYAGPYEQYF. The CDR3, as DNA: TGTGCCTGGAGTCCCTATGCAGGGCCTTACGAGCAGTACTTC.

The chain carries TRBV11-1 and TRBJ2-7; 7 positions agree with TRBD1. The germline gives CDR1 SGHAT, CDR2 FQDESV (reference sequence). J was trimmed by 0 bases and V by 5 bases; bases with no gene match: 10. This CDR3 contains 16 residues. The CDR3 here is CASSGWMGQSSYEQYF. CDR3 nucleotide sequence: TGTGCCAGCAGCGGTTGGATGGGACAGTCCTCCTACGAGCAGTACTTC.

The gene calls are TRBV6-4 and TRBJ2-3; the match to TRBD1 covers 12 bases. The CDR3 has 16 amino acids. Germline assignment: CDR1 MRHNA and CDR2 SNTAGT. V lost 0 bases and J lost 4; bases outside the gene matches: 2. The CDR3 DNA is TGTGCCAGCAGTGACTCTGGGACAGGGGGCGCAGATACGCAGTATTTT. Translated, it gives CASSDSGTGGADTQYF.

The V gene is TRBV28, the J gene TRBJ1-4; D gene ambiguous. With 5 bases removed from V and 6 bases from J, the gap between germline ends came to 10 bases. Germline CDR1 is MDHEN and CDR2 is SYDVKM. The CDR3 length is 13 residues. CDR3 sequence reads: CASSPTVYEKLFF. CDR3 nucleotides: TGTGCCAGCAGTCCAACAGTATATGAAAAACTGTTTTTT.

The CDR3 DNA sequence: TGTGCCAGCAGTGAAAGCAAACTAGCGGAGTACTTC. Amino acid sequence: CASSESKLAEYF. The chain recombines TRBV6-1 with TRBJ2-7; 8 positions match TRBD2. The CDR3 runs 12 residues. CDR1 MNHNS and CDR2 SASEGT come from the germline V gene. The junction had 5 bases not matched to a gene; V was cut back by 2 bases and J by 11 bases.

This clone was found once. V is TRBV21-1 and J is TRBJ2-7. TRBV21-1 is recorded as a pseudogene. This CDR3 spans 20 amino acids. CDR3 region: CATRSTTENPPSNGDYEQYF. Written as DNA, the CDR3 is TGTGCCACAAGAAGTACCACAGAGAATCCACCCTCAAACGGAGACTACGAGCAGTACTTC.

This clone was observed a handful of times. The J gene is TRBJ1-6, the V gene TRBV27, with a weak D call TRBD1 (5 bases). V lost 0 bases and J 7 bases, leaving 10 bases between the germline ends. This CDR3 comprises 15 residues. Germline V gene sequence: CDR1 MNHEY, CDR2 SMNVEV (reference sequence). CDR3 region: CASSLSGQGNSPLHF. The DNA for the CDR3 is TGTGCCAGCAGTTTATCGGGGCAGGGAAATTCACCCCTCCACTTT.

This chain joins TRBV2 and TRBJ2-5; D may match TRBD1 or TRBD2 (6 bases each). This CDR3 is built from 15 residues. Germline CDR1 is SNHLY and CDR2 is FYNNEI. V was cut by 2 bases and J by 4 bases, with 14 bases left in between. CDR3 in amino acids: CASSEWRGDLETQYF. CDR3 in DNA: TGTGCCAGCAGTGAATGGAGGGGGGACTTAGAGACCCAGTACTTC. Full variable domain (outside the CDR3, taken from reference TRBV2 and TRBJ2-5): EPEVTQTPSHQVTQMGQEVILRCVPISNHLYFYWYRQILGQKVEFLVSFYNNEISEKSEIFDDQFSVERPDGSNFTLKIRSTKLEDSAMYFCASSEWRGDLETQYFGPGTRLLVL.

The rearrangement uses TRBV4-1 and TRBJ2-5, with D maybe TRBD2 (5 bases). In germline, CDR1 is MGHRA, CDR2 YSYEKL. The CDR3 covers 15 residues. The V gene lost 1 base and the J gene lost 5 bases, with 14 bases spanning the gap. CDR3 in DNA: TGCGCCAGCAGCCAAGCCCTGACTACTCCGGAGACCCAGTACTTC. Its translation is CASSQALTTPETQYF.

The genes are TRBV6-5 and TRBJ2-1; TRBD2 matches at 7 bases. CDR1 MNHEY and CDR2 SVGAGI come from the germline V gene. V trimming: 8 bases; J trimming: 6 bases; junction bases outside the gene matches: 4. The CDR3 length is 12 residues. This chain's CDR3 is CASGASGNEQFF. In DNA, the CDR3 is TGTGCCAGCGGGGCTAGCGGCAATGAGCAGTTCTTC.

The chain carries TRBV2 and TRBJ2-3; D not resolved. Trimming took 6 bases from V and 1 from J, leaving 8 bases between them. The CDR3 is 13 amino acids. Germline-derived CDR1 and CDR2 are SNHLY and FYNNEI. DNA of the CDR3: TGTGCCAGCAGGCTAGGACGCACAGATACGCAGTATTTT. Its protein product is CASRLGRTDTQYF.

The chain couples TRBV28 to TRBJ1-5; D is possibly TRBD1 (5 bases). CDR3 size: 15 residues. The V and J ends lost 3 bases and 3 bases respectively, with 12 bases between them. Germline lookup yields CDR1 MDHEN and CDR2 SYDVKM. The CDR3 spells CASSLGPVDNQPQHF. The CDR3 DNA is TGTGCCAGCAGTTTGGGGCCGGTCGACAATCAGCCCCAGCATTTT.

The chain employs TRBV6-6 and TRBJ2-2; D possibly corresponds to TRBD1 (5 bases). The CDR3 totals 14 residues. The ends were cut back, 6 bases at V and 1 base at J, with 9 bases in the middle. CDR1 MNHNY and CDR2 SVGAGI come from the germline V gene (reference sequence). The CDR3 region is CASRSQGNTGELFF. Here the CDR3 DNA reads TGTGCCAGCAGGTCCCAGGGGAACACCGGGGAGCTGTTTTTT.

Only a few counts were recorded for this clone. The gene calls are TRBV4-3 and TRBJ2-2; TRBD1 matches at 8 bases. Germline V lookup: CDR1 LGHNA, CDR2 YSLEER. J gave up 6 bases and V 3 bases, and 18 bases lay outside the gene matches. CDR3 length: 19 amino acids. The CDR3 DNA sequence: TGCGCCAGCAGCCACCGCTGGACAGGGACAGGATTACAGGCCGGGGAGCTGTTTTTT. Translation: CASSHRWTGTGLQAGELFF.

The J gene is TRBJ2-2, the V gene TRBV25-1, with 10 bases matching TRBD1. The junction had 6 bases not matched to a gene; V was cut back by 4 bases and J by 7 bases. Germline V gene lookup returns CDR1 MGHDK and CDR2 SYGVNS. The CDR3 extends over 15 amino acids. DNA for the CDR3: TGTGCCAGCAGTGGCCGACAGGGGGCTGGCGGGGAGCTGTTTTTT. Translating it yields CASSGRQGAGGELFF.

This clone was observed a single time. V gene TRBV30 combines with J gene TRBJ1-3, with 7 positions matching TRBD1. Trimming took 7 bases from V and 4 from J; bases not matched to a gene: 7. The CDR3 runs to 13 residues. Germline V CDR1 and CDR2: GTSNPN, SVGIG (reference sequence). CDR3 in DNA: TGTGCCTACTCGACAGGGTCCGGAAACACCATATATTTT. This translates into CAYSTGSGNTIYF. The full variable domain, its missing parts supplied by reference TRBV30 and TRBJ1-3, is SQTIHQWPATLVQPVGSPLSLECTVEGTSNPNLYWYRQAAGRGLQLLFYSVGIGQISSEVPQNLSASRPQDRQFILSSKKLLLSDSGFYLCAYSTGSGNTIYFGEGSWLTVV.

This clone has a handful of counts. V gene TRBV6-5 combines with J gene TRBJ1-2, with TRBD1 matching over 7 bases. CDR1 is MNHEY, CDR2 SVGAGI, per germline. The CDR3 consists of 13 residues. V shed 4 bases and J 8 bases; nucleotides not matched to a gene: 7. The CDR3 bases are TGTGCCAGCAGTTTCCGGACAGGAGGAGGCTACACCTTC. Encoded protein: CASSFRTGGGYTF.